One sample yielded the 26 T cell receptor beta chains listed below, sequenced in a study of high-grade serous ovarian cancer treatment subgroups. Tumor samples were obtained before definitive surgery or chemotherapy. Method: immunoSEQ multiplex PCR; TCRdb's copy keeps in-frame clones and lacks some. The sample includes more than 8,000 clones, about 63% of them seen just once. The sample comprised tumor tissue. These receptors originate from a human donor with high-grade serous ovarian cancer.

This sequence joins TRBV6-4 and TRBJ1-1; perhaps TRBD1 as D (5 bases). CDR3 length: 16 amino acids. Germline V gene sequence: CDR1 MRHNA, CDR2 SNTAGT. The V gene lost 4 bases and the J gene lost 4 bases, with 19 bases spanning the gap. DNA of the CDR3: TGTGCCAGCAGTGGCATGGGGGGGTTGTCGGGCACTGAAGCTTTCTTT. This gives the protein CASSGMGGLSGTEAFF.

V usage is TRBV28 and J usage is TRBJ1-6; 10 bases align to TRBD1. In germline, CDR1 is MDHEN, CDR2 SYDVKM. The CDR3 has 14 amino acids. Germline trimming cut 7 bases from V and 10 bases from J; bases unmatched to any gene: 7. CDR3 sequence: CASTFGTGESPLHF. The CDR3 DNA sequence: TGTGCCAGCACCTTTGGGACAGGGGAATCACCCCTCCACTTT.

The V call is TRBV7-9, the J call TRBJ1-1; D unclear. From germline, CDR1 is SEHNR and CDR2 FQNEAQ (reference sequence). The V gene lost 1 base and the J gene lost 5 bases, with 8 bases spanning the gap. This CDR3 spans 13 amino acids. The CDR3 loop is CASSLGGRTEAFF. The CDR3 bases are TGTGCCAGCAGCTTAGGGGGAAGGACTGAAGCTTTCTTT.

A single count supports this clone. The chain couples TRBV28 to TRBJ2-1; TRBD2 is a possible D gene (5 bases). There are 11 residues in the CDR3. The germline V gene encodes CDR1 MDHEN and CDR2 SYDVKM. Trimming removed 2 bases from V and 9 bases from J, with 5 bases in between. This CDR3 is CASSLRGEQFF. The CDR3 nucleotides read TGTGCCAGCAGTTTACGGGGTGAGCAGTTCTTC.

The J gene is TRBJ1-4, the V gene TRBV4-3; D gene ambiguous. Germline CDR1 reads LGHNA; CDR2 reads YSLEER. V lost 0 bases, J lost 3 bases, and 8 bases lay in between. The CDR3 has 15 amino acids. CDR3 amino acids: CASSQDERPNEKLFF. Written as DNA, the CDR3 is TGCGCCAGCAGCCAAGACGAACGGCCTAATGAAAAACTGTTTTTT.

V gene TRBV18 combines with J gene TRBJ1-2; D gene ambiguous. The CDR3 runs 12 residues. Germline-derived CDR1 and CDR2 are KGHSH and LQKENI. V was shortened by 2 bases and J by 2 bases, with 3 bases between the two germline ends. CDR3 amino acids: CASSPGNYGYTF. DNA of the CDR3: TGTGCCAGCTCACCAGGGAACTATGGCTACACCTTC.

The chain couples TRBV5-1 to TRBJ2-7; 10 nucleotides match TRBD2. The CDR3 totals 15 residues. Germline CDR1 and CDR2: SGHRS and YFSETQ. The junction had 8 bases not matched to a gene; V was cut back by 4 bases and J by 4 bases. The CDR3 nucleotides are TGCGCCAGCAGCAAACCGCTAGCGGGAGAGTACGAGCAGTACTTC. Translating gives CASSKPLAGEYEQYF.

The gene calls are TRBV7-3 and TRBJ2-7; perhaps TRBD1 as D (5 bases). From germline, CDR1 is SGHTA and CDR2 FQGTGA. V dropped 2 bases and J dropped 2 bases, with 10 bases sitting between them. The CDR3 covers 14 residues. The CDR3 sequence: CASSLGAGPYEQYF. CDR3 nucleotide sequence: TGTGCCAGCAGCTTAGGGGCAGGGCCCTACGAGCAGTACTTC.

This clone was seen more than once but under ten times. The chain carries TRBV14 and TRBJ1-2; D possibly corresponds to TRBD1 (6 bases). The CDR3 contains 15 residues. Looked up from germline, CDR1 is SGHDN and CDR2 is FVKESK. Trimming shortened V by 4 bases and J by 7 bases, and 19 bases separated the two germline ends. The CDR3 is CASSLFGQGMSGYTF. The CDR3, as DNA: TGTGCCAGCAGCCTCTTTGGGCAGGGGATGAGTGGCTACACCTTC.

The rearrangement links TRBV10-3 to TRBJ2-7; TRBD2 matches 10 bases. V shed 10 bases and J 1 base; nucleotides not matched to a gene: 13. This CDR3 is built from 16 residues. Germline values: CDR1 ENHRY, CDR2 SYGVKD. CDR3 bases: TGTGCCACCTGGTCTCGAGCGGGAGGGCATTCCTACGAGCAGTACTTC. As protein: CATWSRAGGHSYEQYF.

This chain connects TRBV29-1 to TRBJ2-7; 7 positions match TRBD2. This CDR3 is 16 amino acids long. Per germline, CDR1 SQVTM and CDR2 ANQGSEA. Trimming cost V 0 bases and J 2 bases; bases outside gene matches: 10. The CDR3, as DNA: TGCAGCGTTGAAGATCCTTACGGCGGGAGAGCCTACGAGCAGTACTTC. This gives the protein CSVEDPYGGRAYEQYF.

Worth noting for this clone: A read error may account for a junction end that differs from germline. The V call is TRBV7-7, the J call TRBJ2-2; 11 bases line up with TRBD2. Germline values: CDR1 SSHAT, CDR2 FNYEAQ (reference sequence). The CDR3 length is 15 residues. In DNA form, the CDR3 reads TGTGCTAGCACCCAGCCTAGCGGGGGGACCGGGGAGCTGTTTTTT. It encodes CASTQPSGGTGELFF.

The V and J genes are TRBV28 and TRBJ2-1, with 8 bases lining up with TRBD2. After removal of 8 bases from V and 2 bases from J, the junction contained 11 bases not matched to a gene. The CDR3 contains 16 residues. Germline CDR1 is MDHEN and CDR2 is SYDVKM. DNA for the CDR3: TGTGCCAGCTCCCCCCGGGGGGGCCGTACCTACAATGAGCAGTTCTTC. Protein: CASSPRGGRTYNEQFF. The full variable domain, with the rest looked up from reference TRBV28 and TRBJ2-1, is DVKVTQSSRYLVKRTGEKVFLECVQDMDHENMFWYRQDPGLGLRLIYFSYDVKMKEKGDIPEGYSVSREKKERFSLILESASTNQTSMYLCASSPRGGRTYNEQFFGPGTRLTVL.

The rearrangement uses TRBV9 and TRBJ2-6, with a tentative D call TRBD2 (7 bases). Germline CDR1 is SGDLS and CDR2 is YYNGEE. CDR3 length: 20 residues. Between the trimmed V and J ends, which lost 1 base and 1 base, there was a span of 21 bases. CDR3 DNA: TGTGCCAGCAGCGTAAGGAGGGGGGGTGCCGACCGGTCTGGGGCCAACGTCCTGACTTTC. Protein product: CASSVRRGGADRSGANVLTF.

The chain recombines TRBV11-3 with TRBJ2-7; D is perhaps TRBD2 (6 bases). V lost 4 bases and J 6 bases, leaving 19 bases between the germline ends. Germline assignment: CDR1 SGHNT and CDR2 YENEEA. The length of the CDR3 is 15 residues. CDR3 coding DNA: TGTGCCAGCAGCTCGTGGGGGGAGAGAAGAGGCGAGCAGTACTTC. Translation gives CASSSWGERRGEQYF. Based on the CDR3 plus reference TRBV11-3 and TRBJ2-7, the full variable domain is EAGVVQSPRYKIIEKKQPVAFWCNPISGHNTLYWYLQNLGQGPELLIRYENEEAVDDSQLPKDRFSAERLKGVDSTLKIQPAELGDSAVYLCASSSWGERRGEQYFGPGTRLTVT.

The gene calls are TRBV29-1 and TRBJ1-4; TRBD1 is a possible D gene (5 bases). CDR1 and CDR2 from the germline V gene are SQVTM and ANQGSEA. This CDR3 is 12 amino acids long. The CDR3 here is CSAAGPNEKLFF. Written as DNA, the CDR3 is TGCAGTGCCGCGGGGCCTAATGAAAAACTGTTTTTT.

J is TRBJ2-4 and V is TRBV6-5; either TRBD1 or TRBD2 may supply D (6 bases each). The germline V and J ends were trimmed by 2 bases and 0 bases, with 11 bases remaining between them. Germline V gene sequence: CDR1 MNHEY, CDR2 SVGAGI. This CDR3 contains 16 residues. As DNA, the CDR3 is TGTGCCAGCAGTTACGCAAGGGGGGCAGCCAAAAACATTCAGTACTTC. Amino acid sequence: CASSYARGAAKNIQYF.

In this sample, this clone turned up a few times. The chain has TRBV2 and TRBJ1-5; D gene ambiguous. Germline V gene lookup returns CDR1 SNHLY and CDR2 FYNNEI. V was cut by 5 bases and J by 6 bases, with 14 bases left in between. The CDR3 totals 14 residues. In nucleotides, the CDR3 is TGTGCCAGCAGTCCTTCAGGCGCGGGTCAGCCCCAGCATTTT. It yields the protein CASSPSGAGQPQHF. The full variable domain, with the rest looked up from reference TRBV2 and TRBJ1-5, is EPEVTQTPSHQVTQMGQEVILRCVPISNHLYFYWYRQILGQKVEFLVSFYNNEISEKSEIFDDQFSVERPDGSNFTLKIRSTKLEDSAMYFCASSPSGAGQPQHFGDGTRLSIL.

The sample holds a few counts of this clone. J is TRBJ1-6 and V is TRBV19; D remains ambiguous. V shed 1 base and J shed 6 bases, with 13 bases lying between them. CDR3 length: 16 residues. In germline, CDR1 is LNHDA, CDR2 SQIVND (reference sequence). The CDR3 sequence is CASSIGSQHGNSPLHF. CDR3 nucleotide sequence: TGTGCCAGTAGTATAGGTTCTCAGCACGGTAATTCACCCCTCCACTTT.

This clone counts as medium-sized. This chain connects TRBV7-2 to TRBJ1-1; D call uncertain. This CDR3 comprises 11 residues. With 5 bases removed from V and 1 base from J, the gap between germline ends came to 2 bases. Germline V gives CDR1 SGHTA, CDR2 FQGNSA. This CDR3 is CASSRNTEAFF. DNA of the CDR3: TGTGCCAGCAGCCGGAACACTGAAGCTTTCTTT.

This clone has a handful of counts. The chain is built from TRBV7-3 and TRBJ2-7; D uncertain. The CDR3 runs to 12 residues. V lost 5 bases and J 6 bases, leaving 11 bases between the germline ends. Germline lookup yields CDR1 SGHTA and CDR2 FQGTGA. CDR3 residues: CASSHPGAEQYF. Written as DNA, the CDR3 is TGTGCCAGCAGCCATCCCGGTGCCGAGCAGTACTTC.

V and J are TRBV27 and TRBJ2-5; D might be TRBD1 (6 bases). TRBJ2-7 matches the DNA end more closely, so the J call is doubtful. The CDR3 spans 13 residues. Germline CDR1 MNHEY, CDR2 SMNVEV (reference sequence). In nucleotides, the CDR3 is TGTGCCAGCAGTTCGGACAGCTTCTACGAGCAGTACTTC. Its translation is CASSSDSFYEQYF.

This clone was observed a few times. This chain uses TRBV7-6 with TRBJ1-5, with D perhaps TRBD1 (5 bases). V lost 5 bases and J 3 bases, leaving 14 bases between the germline ends. The CDR3 length is 15 residues. Germline V gene lookup returns CDR1 SGHVS and CDR2 FNYEAQ. The CDR3 DNA follows: TGTGCCAGCAGCCCAATGTCAGGGCTCAATCAGCCCCAGCATTTT. Its protein is CASSPMSGLNQPQHF.

The chain has TRBV6-5 and TRBJ1-4; D not certain. V was cut by 0 bases and J by 6 bases, with 11 bases left in between. Germline V gene lookup returns CDR1 MNHEY and CDR2 SVGAGI. CDR3 length: 15 amino acids. CDR3 bases: TGTGCCAGCAGTTACTCGACTGGAAGGGATGAAAAACTGTTTTTT. This sequence encodes CASSYSTGRDEKLFF.

This clone was seen just once. V is TRBV6-6 and J is TRBJ2-7; maybe TRBD2 (7 bases). Trimming shortened V by 4 bases and J by 6 bases, and 13 bases separated the two germline ends. The CDR3 runs 13 residues. CDR1 is MNHNY, CDR2 SVGAGI, per germline (reference sequence). The CDR3 sequence: CASSWGGGGEQYF. For the CDR3, the DNA is TGTGCCAGCAGTTGGGGGGGAGGGGGCGAGCAGTACTTC.

V is TRBV5-1 and J is TRBJ2-3; 8 bases fit TRBD2. Germline assignment: CDR1 SGHRS and CDR2 YFSETQ. This CDR3 has 17 residues. After removal of 0 bases from V and 5 bases from J, the junction contained 11 bases not matched to a gene. The chain's CDR3 is CASSLATPGGPGDTQYF. The CDR3 DNA follows: TGCGCCAGCAGCTTGGCCACGCCGGGAGGGCCTGGAGATACGCAGTATTTT.